This entry describes one T cell receptor (beta chain). This entry comes from a study of blood T cell repertoires in COVID-19. Whole-study context: The United States, Italy and Spain provided the acute and convalescent COVID-19 samples. PBMCs, B-cell-depleted T cells, or T cells provided the cDNA or gDNA that made up the material.

Original processing notes: Estimation of nucleated cell counts was performed using reference gene primer amplification. The data were produced by immunoSEQ multiplex PCR, yet TCRdb's version contains in-frame clones alone and is incomplete. The D gene and trimming were derived from the DNA, and the V and J assignments and clone size from that table. The data show 200,000 to 250,000 clones, 82% seen once. This TCR was recovered from a woman aged 70-85 years with COVID-19, enrolled during active disease. Material for sequencing was peripheral blood.

The chain's CDR3 is CASSQLHQSTARFF. In nucleotides, the CDR3 is TGTGCCAGCAGCCAGCTCCACCAATCCACAGCACGGTTCTTC. V usage is TRBV14 and J usage is TRBJ2-1; D gene ambiguous. CDR1 is SGHDN, CDR2 FVKESK, per germline. V was trimmed by 3 bases and J by 15 bases, leaving 21 bases between them. This CDR3 region has 14 residues.